These T cell receptor beta chains were read from a single sample in a study of OX40 agonist ivuxolimab in advanced cancers. Measured with immunoSEQ multiplex PCR; TCRdb has only the in-frame clones, and not every one. The profile covers approximately 65,000 clones, with about 84% appearing a single time and roughly a tenth taken by the ten largest. The sequenced sample was CD4+ or CD8+ T cells sorted from blood, obtained in a trial of the OX40 agonist ivuxolimab. The origin of the receptors is an adult with an advanced solid tumor such as melanoma, head and neck, liver or kidney cancer. Each CDR3 is given with its conserved first and last residue. Fields, in order: V gene, clone size, D gene, J gene, CDR3 protein, CDR3 DNA. A D gene is named only where the DNA matches it firmly. Expanded clones get a size class; other rows say once, few or many, or leave the size out.

>TRBV9|.|TRBD2|TRBJ2-1
CASSPRDYLYNEQFF
TGTGCCAGCAGCCCCCGGGACTACCTTTACAATGAGCAGTTCTTC
>TRBV11-2|.|.|TRBJ2-5
CASSLNFYQETQYF
TGTGCCAGCAGCCTAAACTTCTACCAAGAGACCCAGTACTTC
>TRBV25-1|few|.|TRBJ2-1
CASSAYTRTYNEQFF
TGTGCCAGCAGTGCCTACACTAGGACCTACAATGAGCAGTTCTTC
>TRBV2|.|.|TRBJ2-2
CASSRVGVGANTGELFF
TGTGCCAGCAGCCGCGTTGGGGTGGGGGCGAACACCGGGGAGCTGTTTTTT
>TRBV19|once|.|TRBJ1-5
CASKADRRYSNQPQHF
TGTGCCAGTAAGGCGGACAGACGGTATAGCAATCAGCCCCAGCATTTT
>TRBV5-4|once|.|TRBJ2-7
CASLEGQSYEQYF
TGTGCCTCCCTGGAGGGACAAAGCTACGAGCAGTACTTC
>TRBV10-3|.|TRBD1|TRBJ1-2
CAIRPGGDYGYTF
TGTGCCATCAGGCCAGGGGGCGACTATGGCTACACCTTC
>TRBV19|few|.|TRBJ1-2
CASSIRGDGYTF
TGTGCCAGTAGTATTAGAGGGGATGGCTACACCTTC
>TRBV12-5|few|.|TRBJ1-4
CASARDQGSEKLFF
TGTGCTAGTGCCCGGGACCAGGGGAGTGAAAAACTGTTTTTT
>TRBV10-3|.|.|TRBJ2-2
CAISDPGSGELFF
TGTGCCATCAGTGACCCGGGATCCGGGGAGCTGTTTTTT
>TRBV7-6|.|.|TRBJ1-4
CASSRGFEKLFF
TGTGCCAGCAGCCGGGGCTTCGAAAAACTGTTTTTT
>TRBV7-9|.|TRBD1|TRBJ2-7
CASSSGQGTYEQYF
TGTGCCAGCAGCTCGGGACAGGGCACCTACGAGCAGTACTTC
>TRBV5-5|.|.|TRBJ1-1
CASSLESTRLEAFF
TGTGCCAGCAGCTTGGAGTCAACCCGACTTGAAGCTTTCTTT
>TRBV5-1|.|.|TRBJ1-1
CASRKEASTTEAFF
TGCGCCAGCAGGAAGGAGGCTTCCACTACTGAAGCTTTCTTT
>TRBV13|.|.|TRBJ1-2
CASSLQDGYGYTF
TGTGCCAGCAGCCTCCAGGACGGATATGGCTACACCTTC
>TRBV7-2|.|TRBD1|TRBJ2-7
CASSLGDRPLEQYF
TGTGCCAGCAGCCTAGGGGACAGACCACTCGAGCAGTACTTC
>TRBV6-5|few|TRBD2|TRBJ2-2
CASSYQAGGTGELFF
TGTGCCAGCAGTTACCAAGCGGGGGGGACCGGGGAGCTGTTTTTT
>TRBV6-5|few|.|TRBJ2-2
CASRTGRTNTGELFF
TGTGCCAGCAGGACCGGGCGGACGAACACCGGGGAGCTGTTTTTT
>TRBV7-2|.|TRBD2|TRBJ2-3
CASLQASGGDTQYF
TGTGCCAGCCTCCAGGCTAGCGGAGGGGATACGCAGTATTTT
>TRBV5-1|.|TRBD2|TRBJ2-1
CASSPGQRGYNEQFF
TGCGCCAGCAGCCCCGGCCAGCGGGGTTACAATGAGCAGTTCTTC
>TRBV7-2|.|.|TRBJ2-3
CASSRGSTKDTQYF
TGTGCCAGCAGCCGTGGCTCGACCAAAGATACGCAGTATTTT
>TRBV18|.|.|TRBJ2-5
CASSPLVALETQYF
TGTGCCAGCTCACCACTGGTGGCCCTTGAGACCCAGTACTTC
>TRBV27|once|.|TRBJ2-3
CASSARSDTQYF
TGTGCCAGCAGTGCCAGATCAGATACGCAGTATTTT
>TRBV7-9|.|.|TRBJ1-1
CASSWQGGNTEAFF
TGTGCCAGCAGCTGGCAGGGAGGGAACACTGAAGCTTTCTTT
>TRBV7-9|.|.|TRBJ2-2
CASSPDSRAAGELFF
TGTGCCAGCAGCCCCGACTCAAGGGCGGCCGGGGAGCTGTTTTTT
>TRBV19|.|TRBD2|TRBJ2-1
CASSYPGLAGREQFF
TGTGCCAGTAGTTACCCGGGACTAGCGGGGAGAGAGCAGTTCTTC
>TRBV7-2|.|.|TRBJ1-5
CASSLRVEQPQHF
TGTGCCAGCAGCTTAAGGGTCGAACAGCCCCAGCATTTT
>TRBV4-1|few|.|TRBJ2-1
CASSQDAGRVDNEQFF
TGCGCCAGCAGCCAAGATGCCGGGAGAGTGGACAATGAGCAGTTCTTC